This TCR beta chain is drawn from a study of blood T cells in healthy people across ages. V shed 1 base and J 1 base; nucleotides not matched to a gene: 6. The CDR3 covers 15 residues. CDR1 DFQATT and CDR2 SNEGSKA come from the germline V gene (reference sequence). Next came a second PCR, run for about 7 to 12 cycles, which used a sample-barcoded 5' primer along with a J-beta primer mix. A template-switch adaptor that had 12 random nucleotides put a tag on each cDNA molecule. TCRdb re-derived calls from the 5' RACE reads in MiXCR, one entry per CDR3 protein. The sample includes some 1.5 million distinct CDR3 sequences, 28% of them seen just once. This clonotype was found a few times. Its antigen is not known. Per sample, extraction of total RNA gave at least 5.5 micrograms in every case. Study observations and caveats: Strongly correlated with naive T cell percentage was TCR beta diversity.

The J gene is TRBJ2-5, the V gene TRBV20-1, with 7 nucleotides matching TRBD1. What was sequenced was blood. This TCR was sampled from a woman aged 25 to 45 in good health. DNA of the CDR3: TGCAGTGCTAGAGCGACACAGGGGAGCCAAGAGACCCAGTACTTC. Its protein product is CSARATQGSQETQYF.